The entry that follows covers one TCR beta chain sequence. The record originates from a study of blood T cell repertoires in COVID-19. About the research overall: Samples of COVID-19 (acute and convalescent) were obtained from the United States, Italy and Spain. PBMCs, B-cell-depleted T cells, or T cells were the source of the cDNA or gDNA that made up the material.

Germline V gene data show CDR1 as SGHTA and CDR2 as FQGNSA. V was clipped by 11 bases and J by 2 bases; unmatched bases: 7. This CDR3 is 13 amino acids long. How the authors handled the data: The assay estimated nucleated cells by amplifying reference gene primers. TCRdb keeps only in-frame clones here, not all; method: immunoSEQ multiplex PCR. V and J calls and clone size are those listed in that table; D and trimming were worked out from the DNA. Here the sample spans some 180,000 clones, approximately 80% being singletons. The clonotype was recovered from a woman aged 40-49 years with COVID-19, enrolled during active disease. V gene TRBV7-2 combines with J gene TRBJ2-5; 8 nucleotides match TRBD1. What was sequenced was peripheral blood. Here the CDR3 reads CAFNRGMQETQYF. The CDR3 DNA reads as TGTGCCTTCAACAGGGGGATGCAAGAGACCCAGTACTTC.